This record concerns one TCR beta chain sequence. Per the study methods: Amplifying reference gene primers gave estimates of nucleated cell counts. Method: immunoSEQ multiplex PCR; TCRdb's copy keeps in-frame clones and lacks some. V, J and clone size derive from that table, while D and trimming were established from the DNA sequence. This table holds 250,000 to 300,000 clones, roughly nine tenths found once. This record comes from a study of blood T cell repertoires in COVID-19. The cohort comprised adults aged roughly 18 to 90 years residing in approximately 25 US areas. The sequencing input was PBMCs or T cells enriched from blood (not recorded which). This TCR was recovered from a human donor in a cohort exposed to, infected with or recovered from COVID-19 (not recorded which). The donor label of this sample is uncertain.

For the CDR3, the DNA is TGTGCCTGGACCCGAGGAGTAGCAGATACGCAGTATTTT. Its protein product is CAWTRGVADTQYF. V usage is TRBV30 and J usage is TRBJ2-3; D remains ambiguous. Germline values: CDR1 GTSNPN, CDR2 SVGIG (reference sequence). The CDR3 is made up of 13 amino acids. The V and J ends lost 4 bases and 4 bases respectively, with 12 bases between them.